Given below is one T cell receptor beta chain in context. The sample belongs to a study of OX40 agonist ivuxolimab in advanced cancers. This table comes from immunoSEQ multiplex PCR, and its TCRdb copy is limited to in-frame clones, with some not included. This table holds 100,000 to 120,000 clones, over 85% found once. Germline V gene sequence: CDR1 MDHEN, CDR2 SYDVKM. Trimming cost V 8 bases and J 8 bases, with 15 bases left between them. The CDR3 has 12 amino acids. This material consisted of CD4+ or CD8+ T cells sorted from blood, taken in a trial of the OX40 agonist ivuxolimab. V gene TRBV28 combines with J gene TRBJ1-2; D remains unclear. The TCR sequence derives from an adult with an advanced solid tumor such as melanoma, head and neck, liver or kidney cancer. The CDR3 sequence: CASGFDKEGYTF. CDR3 in DNA: TGTGCCAGCGGATTTGATAAGGAAGGCTACACCTTC.